The T cell receptor beta chain under discussion was sequenced for a study of blood T cell repertoires in COVID-19. Across the whole study: Material from acute and convalescent COVID-19 was sourced from the United States, Italy and Spain. PBMCs, B-cell-depleted T cells, or T cells were the source of the cDNA or gDNA that made up the material.

Measured with immunoSEQ multiplex PCR; TCRdb has only the in-frame clones, and not every one. The sample records 45,000 or so clones, over 80% being singletons. The V and J ends lost 2 bases and 5 bases respectively, with 15 bases between them. This CDR3 has 15 amino acids. CDR1 and CDR2 (germline): MNHEY, SVGEGT. The source material was peripheral blood. This TCR was sampled from a woman older than 75 with COVID-19, enrolled during active disease. The V gene is TRBV6-2 or TRBV6-3, the J gene TRBJ2-5; the D gene is possibly TRBD2 (6 bases). CDR3 sequence (DNA): TGTGCCAGCAGTTACATCGGGGTACTAGCTGAGACCCAGTACTTC. Protein: CASSYIGVLAETQYF.